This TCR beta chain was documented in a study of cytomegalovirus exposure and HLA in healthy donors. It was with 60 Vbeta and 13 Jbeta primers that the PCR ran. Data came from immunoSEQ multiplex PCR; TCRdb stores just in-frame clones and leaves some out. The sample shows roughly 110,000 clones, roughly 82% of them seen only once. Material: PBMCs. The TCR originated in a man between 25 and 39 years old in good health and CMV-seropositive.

The CDR3 region has the DNA TGTGCCAGCAGTGAAGGGCAGGGATCAGCTCGAAACACCATATATTTT. Its translation is CASSEGQGSARNTIYF. The chain has TRBV6-1 and TRBJ1-3; D is possibly TRBD1 (5 bases). CDR3 length: 16 residues. CDR1 is MNHNS, CDR2 SASEGT, per germline. The germline V and J ends were trimmed by 1 base and 5 bases, with 15 bases remaining between them.